This T cell receptor beta chain appears in the sequencing data of a study of T cells after yellow fever vaccination. In the study overall: Fractions low in cell number were prepared with SMART-Seq v4 Ultra Low Input. Study results and limitations: Repertoires obtained by FACS sorting could include abundant clonotypes that entered as contaminants from the bulk population. Reappearance after the booster was seen for most primary-vaccination clones, at 96% CD4 and 88% CD8.

In making TCR cDNA, 5'RACE template switching added a universal primer site and UMIs to it. TCRdb ran MiXCR on the 5' RACE reads and lists one entry per CDR3 protein. The table shows about 340,000 distinct CDR3 sequences, with about 4% occurring only once. In regard to this clonotype: The target antigen is unknown.

The TCR sequence derives from a man aged 18 to 29 who received the YFV17D yellow fever vaccine. The material was PBMCs, obtained 5 days after the yellow fever booster vaccination.

CDR3 amino acids: CASAFSVHYNEQFF. As DNA, the CDR3 is TGCGCCAGCGCCTTCTCGGTCCACTACAATGAGCAGTTCTTC. The V call is TRBV5-1, the J call TRBJ2-1; D is uncertain. The V gene lost 7 bases and the J gene lost 3 bases, with 14 bases spanning the gap. Germline values: CDR1 SGHRS, CDR2 YFSETQ. This CDR3 region has 14 residues.